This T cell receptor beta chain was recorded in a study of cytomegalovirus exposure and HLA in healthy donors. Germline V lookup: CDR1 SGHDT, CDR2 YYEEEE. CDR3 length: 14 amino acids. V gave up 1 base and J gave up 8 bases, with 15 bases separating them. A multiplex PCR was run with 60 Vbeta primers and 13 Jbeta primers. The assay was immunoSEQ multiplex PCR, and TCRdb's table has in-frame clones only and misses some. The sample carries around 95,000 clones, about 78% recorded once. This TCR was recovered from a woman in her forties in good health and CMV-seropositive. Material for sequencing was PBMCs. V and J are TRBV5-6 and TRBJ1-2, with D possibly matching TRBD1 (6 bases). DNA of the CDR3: TGTGCCAGCAGCTTGTCTGACAGGTCGGACGGCTACACCTTC. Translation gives CASSLSDRSDGYTF.